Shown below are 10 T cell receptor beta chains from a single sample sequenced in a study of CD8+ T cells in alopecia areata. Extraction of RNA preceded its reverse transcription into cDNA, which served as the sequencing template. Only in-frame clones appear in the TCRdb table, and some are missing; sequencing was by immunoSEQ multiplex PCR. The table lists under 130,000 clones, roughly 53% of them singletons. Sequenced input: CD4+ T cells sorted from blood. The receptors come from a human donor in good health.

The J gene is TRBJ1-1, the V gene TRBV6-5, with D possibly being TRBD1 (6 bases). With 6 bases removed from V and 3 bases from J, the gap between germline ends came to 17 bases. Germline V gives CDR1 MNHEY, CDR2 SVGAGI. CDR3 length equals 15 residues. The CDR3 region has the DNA TGTGCCAGCAGAAACGGGGGGGCCGGGGACACTGAAGCTTTCTTT. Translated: CASRNGGAGDTEAFF.

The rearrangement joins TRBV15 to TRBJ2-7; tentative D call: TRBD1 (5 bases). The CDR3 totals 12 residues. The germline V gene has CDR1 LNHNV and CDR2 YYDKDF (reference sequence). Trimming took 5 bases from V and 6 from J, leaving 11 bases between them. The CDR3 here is CATSFRVGEQYF. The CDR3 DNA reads TGTGCCACCAGCTTCAGGGTGGGCGAGCAGTACTTC.

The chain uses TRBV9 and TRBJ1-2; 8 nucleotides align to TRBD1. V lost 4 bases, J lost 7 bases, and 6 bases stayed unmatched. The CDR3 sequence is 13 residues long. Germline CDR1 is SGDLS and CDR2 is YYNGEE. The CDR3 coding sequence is TGTGCCAGCAGCAGGACAGGGTCCCCTGGCTACACCTTC. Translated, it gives CASSRTGSPGYTF.

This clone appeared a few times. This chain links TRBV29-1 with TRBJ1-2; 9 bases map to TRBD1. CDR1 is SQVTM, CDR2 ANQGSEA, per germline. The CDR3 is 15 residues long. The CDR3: CSTLSRDREGRGYTF. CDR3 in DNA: TGCAGTACGCTTAGCCGGGACAGGGAGGGGAGAGGCTACACCTTC.

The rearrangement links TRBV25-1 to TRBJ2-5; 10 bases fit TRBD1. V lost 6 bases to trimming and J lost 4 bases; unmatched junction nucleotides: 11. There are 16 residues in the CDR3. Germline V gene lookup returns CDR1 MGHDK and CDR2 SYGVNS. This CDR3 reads CASSLPGTGAGETQYF. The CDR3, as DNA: TGTGCCAGCAGCCTACCGGGGACAGGGGCTGGAGAGACCCAGTACTTC.

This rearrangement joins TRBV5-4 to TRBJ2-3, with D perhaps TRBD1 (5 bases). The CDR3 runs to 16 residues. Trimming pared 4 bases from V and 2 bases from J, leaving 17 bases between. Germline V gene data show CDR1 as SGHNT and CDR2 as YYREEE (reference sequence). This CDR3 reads CASSPVDSYPTDTQYF. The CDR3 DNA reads TGTGCCAGCAGCCCCGTAGACAGTTACCCCACAGATACGCAGTATTTT.

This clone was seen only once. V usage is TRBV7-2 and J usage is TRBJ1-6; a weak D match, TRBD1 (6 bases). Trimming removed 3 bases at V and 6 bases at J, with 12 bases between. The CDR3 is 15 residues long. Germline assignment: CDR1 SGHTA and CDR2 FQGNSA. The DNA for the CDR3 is TGTGCCAGCAGCTTTTGGACAGAGAGTAATTCACCCCTCCACTTT. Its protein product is CASSFWTESNSPLHF.

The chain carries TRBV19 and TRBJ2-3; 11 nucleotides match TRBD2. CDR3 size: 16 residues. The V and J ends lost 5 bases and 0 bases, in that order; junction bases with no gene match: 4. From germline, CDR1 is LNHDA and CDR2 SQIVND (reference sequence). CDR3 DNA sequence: TGTGCCAGTAGTCAGGGACTAGCGGCTAGCACAGATACGCAGTATTTT. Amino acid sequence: CASSQGLAASTDTQYF. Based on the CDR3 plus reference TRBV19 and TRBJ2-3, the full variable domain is DGGITQSPKYLFRKEGQNVTLSCEQNLNHDAMYWYRQDPGQGLRLIYYSQIVNDFQKGDIAEGYSVSREKKESFPLTVTSAQKNPTAFYLCASSQGLAASTDTQYFGPGTRLTVL.

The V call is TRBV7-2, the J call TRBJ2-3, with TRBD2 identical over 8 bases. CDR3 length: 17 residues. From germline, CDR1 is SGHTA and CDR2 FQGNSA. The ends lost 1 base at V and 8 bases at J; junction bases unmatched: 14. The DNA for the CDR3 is TGTGCCAGCAGCTTAGGACGTAGAGCGGGGGTTGGTGCTACGCAGTATTTT. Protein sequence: CASSLGRRAGVGATQYF.

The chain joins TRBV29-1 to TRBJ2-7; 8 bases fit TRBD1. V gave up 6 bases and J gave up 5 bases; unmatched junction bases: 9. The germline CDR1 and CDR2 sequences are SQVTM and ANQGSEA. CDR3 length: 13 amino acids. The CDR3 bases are TGCAGCGTCCAGGGGGCTTTCCCCGACGAGCAGTACTTC. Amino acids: CSVQGAFPDEQYF.